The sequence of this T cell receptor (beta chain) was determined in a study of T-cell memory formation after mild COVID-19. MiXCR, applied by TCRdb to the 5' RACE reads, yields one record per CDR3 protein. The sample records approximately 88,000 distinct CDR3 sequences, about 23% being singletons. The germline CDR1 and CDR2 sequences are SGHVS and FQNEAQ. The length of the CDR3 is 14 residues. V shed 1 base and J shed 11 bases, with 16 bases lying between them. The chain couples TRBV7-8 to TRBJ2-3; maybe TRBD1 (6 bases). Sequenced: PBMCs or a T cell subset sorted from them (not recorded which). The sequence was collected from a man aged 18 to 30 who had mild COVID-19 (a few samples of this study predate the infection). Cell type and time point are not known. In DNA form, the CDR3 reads TGTGCCAGCAGCTTAGAGTCGGACAGATCATTGCAGTATTTT. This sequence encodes CASSLESDRSLQYF.